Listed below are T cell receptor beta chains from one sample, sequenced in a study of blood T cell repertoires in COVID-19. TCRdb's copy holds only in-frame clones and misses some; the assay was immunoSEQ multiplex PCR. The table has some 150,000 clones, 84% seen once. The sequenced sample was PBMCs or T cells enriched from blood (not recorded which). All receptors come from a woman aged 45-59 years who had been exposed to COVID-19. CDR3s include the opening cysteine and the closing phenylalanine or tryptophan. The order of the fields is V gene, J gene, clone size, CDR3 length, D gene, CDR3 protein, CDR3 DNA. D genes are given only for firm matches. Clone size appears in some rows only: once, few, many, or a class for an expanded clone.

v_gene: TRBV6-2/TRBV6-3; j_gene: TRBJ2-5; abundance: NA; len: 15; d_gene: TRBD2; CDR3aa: CASSVGLAGVETQYF; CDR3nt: TGTGCCAGCAGTGTGGGACTAGCGGGGGTGGAGACCCAGTACTTC
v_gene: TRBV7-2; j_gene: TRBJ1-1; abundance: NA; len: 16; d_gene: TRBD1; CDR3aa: CASSSPPGQKNTEAFF; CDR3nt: TGTGCCAGCAGCTCCCCCCCGGGACAGAAGAACACTGAAGCTTTCTTT
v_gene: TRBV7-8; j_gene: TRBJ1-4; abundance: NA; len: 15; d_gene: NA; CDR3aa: CASSLAGHSGGELFF; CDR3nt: TGTGCCAGCAGCTTAGCGGGTCACTCTGGTGGAGAACTGTTTTTT
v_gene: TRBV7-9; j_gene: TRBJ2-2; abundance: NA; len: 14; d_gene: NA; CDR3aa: CASSLLDSTGELFF; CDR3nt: TGTGCCAGCAGCCTCCTCGACTCCACCGGGGAGCTGTTTTTT
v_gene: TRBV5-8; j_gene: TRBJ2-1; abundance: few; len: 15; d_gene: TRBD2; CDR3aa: CASSLEGLAGNEQFF; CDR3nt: TGTGCCAGCAGCTTGGAGGGACTAGCTGGGAATGAGCAGTTCTTC
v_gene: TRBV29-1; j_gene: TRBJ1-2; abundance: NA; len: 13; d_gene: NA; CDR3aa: CSVHTETNYGYTF; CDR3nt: TGCAGCGTTCACACAGAAACTAACTATGGCTACACCTTC
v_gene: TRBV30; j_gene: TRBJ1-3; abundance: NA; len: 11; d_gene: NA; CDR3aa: CAWSAGNTIYF; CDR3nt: TGTGCCTGGAGTGCGGGAAACACCATATATTTT
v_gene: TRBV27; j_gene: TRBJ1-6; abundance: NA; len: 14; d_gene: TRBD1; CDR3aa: CASSLSRGRSPLHF; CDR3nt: TGTGCCAGCAGTCTCTCTAGGGGGCGGTCACCCCTCCACTTT
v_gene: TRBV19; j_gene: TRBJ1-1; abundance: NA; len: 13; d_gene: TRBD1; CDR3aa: CASKTGGNTEAFF; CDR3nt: TGTGCCAGTAAGACAGGGGGGAACACTGAAGCTTTCTTT
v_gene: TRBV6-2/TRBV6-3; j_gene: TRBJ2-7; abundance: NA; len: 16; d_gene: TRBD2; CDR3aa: CASSYVGGTSPREQYF; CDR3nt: TGTGCCAGCAGTTACGTCGGAGGGACTAGCCCCCGGGAGCAGTACTTC
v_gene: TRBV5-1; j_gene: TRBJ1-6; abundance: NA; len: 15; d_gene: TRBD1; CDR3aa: CASSLIGQGNSPLHF; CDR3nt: TGCGCCAGCAGCTTGATCGGACAGGGGAATTCACCCCTCCACTTT
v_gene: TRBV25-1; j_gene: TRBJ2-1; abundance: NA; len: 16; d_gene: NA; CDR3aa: CASSDPTGNSYNEQFF; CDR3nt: TGTGCCAGCAGCGACCCAACGGGTAATTCCTACAATGAGCAGTTCTTC
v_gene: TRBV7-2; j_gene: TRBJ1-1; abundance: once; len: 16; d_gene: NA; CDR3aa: CASSLNLWAGNTEAFF; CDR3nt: TGTGCCAGCAGCTTAAATTTGTGGGCGGGGAACACTGAAGCTTTCTTT
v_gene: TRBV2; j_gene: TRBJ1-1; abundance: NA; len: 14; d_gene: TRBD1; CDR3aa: CASGKDRGATEAFF; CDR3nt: TGTGCCAGCGGAAAGGACAGGGGGGCCACTGAAGCTTTCTTT
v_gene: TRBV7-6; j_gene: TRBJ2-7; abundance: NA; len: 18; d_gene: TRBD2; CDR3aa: CASSLAASGRSLFNEQYF; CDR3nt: TGTGCCAGCAGCTTAGCGGCTAGCGGGAGGTCCCTTTTCAACGAGCAGTACTTC
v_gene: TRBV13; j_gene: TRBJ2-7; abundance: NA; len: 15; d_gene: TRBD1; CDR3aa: CASSLGPGQGYEQYF; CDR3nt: TGTGCCAGCAGCTTAGGACCGGGACAGGGGTACGAGCAGTACTTC
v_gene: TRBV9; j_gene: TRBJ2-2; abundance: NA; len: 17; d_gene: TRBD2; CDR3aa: CASSLQLAGAGTGELFF; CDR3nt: TGTGCCAGCAGCCTCCAACTAGCGGGAGCGGGCACCGGGGAGCTGTTTTTT
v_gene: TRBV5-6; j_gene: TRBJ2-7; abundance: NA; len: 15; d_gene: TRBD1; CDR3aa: CASRVSGQGTYEQYF; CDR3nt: TGTGCCAGCAGAGTCTCGGGACAGGGTACCTACGAGCAGTACTTC
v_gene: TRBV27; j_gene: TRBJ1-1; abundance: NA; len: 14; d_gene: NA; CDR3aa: CASSQRHRNTEAFF; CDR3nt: TGTGCCAGCAGTCAGAGACATAGAAACACTGAAGCTTTCTTT
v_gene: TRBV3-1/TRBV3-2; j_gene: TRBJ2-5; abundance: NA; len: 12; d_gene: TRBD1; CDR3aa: CASGTAQETQYF; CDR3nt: TGTGCCAGTGGGACAGCCCAAGAGACCCAGTACTTC
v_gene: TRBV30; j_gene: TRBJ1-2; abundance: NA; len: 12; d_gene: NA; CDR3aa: CAWSHRTMGYTF; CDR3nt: TGTGCCTGGAGTCACCGGACAATGGGCTACACCTTC
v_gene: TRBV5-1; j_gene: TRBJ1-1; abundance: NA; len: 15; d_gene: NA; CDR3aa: CASSSGHRDNTEAFF; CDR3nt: TGCGCCAGCAGCTCGGGACACCGCGACAACACTGAAGCTTTCTTT
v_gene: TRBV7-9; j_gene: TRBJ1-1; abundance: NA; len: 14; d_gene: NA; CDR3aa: CASSTGDSGDEAFF; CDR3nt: TGTGCCAGCAGCACCGGAGACAGTGGAGATGAAGCTTTCTTT
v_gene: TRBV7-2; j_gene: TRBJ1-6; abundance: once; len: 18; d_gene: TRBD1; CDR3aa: CASSSTHRGSSYNSPLHF; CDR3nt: TGTGCCAGCAGCTCTACTCACAGGGGAAGCTCCTATAATTCACCCCTCCACTTT
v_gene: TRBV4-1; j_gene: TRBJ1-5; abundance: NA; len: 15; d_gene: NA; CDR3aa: CASSLGWYGNQPQHF; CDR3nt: TGCGCCAGCAGCCTCGGGTGGTACGGCAATCAGCCCCAGCATTTT
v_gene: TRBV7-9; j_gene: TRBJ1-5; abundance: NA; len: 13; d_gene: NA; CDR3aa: CASSLGRDQPQHF; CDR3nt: TGTGCCAGCAGCTTAGGGCGGGACCAGCCCCAGCATTTT
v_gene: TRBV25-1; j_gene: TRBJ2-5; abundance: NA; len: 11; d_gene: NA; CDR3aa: CASSELGGQYF; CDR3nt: TGTGCCAGCAGTGAGTTAGGGGGCCAGTACTTC
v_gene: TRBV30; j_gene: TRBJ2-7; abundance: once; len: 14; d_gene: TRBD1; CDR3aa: CAWSVAGGNYEQYF; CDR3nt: TGTGCCTGGAGTGTCGCAGGGGGCAACTACGAGCAGTACTTC
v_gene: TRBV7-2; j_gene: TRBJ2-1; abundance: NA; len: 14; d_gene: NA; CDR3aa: CASSLAPTGPEQFF; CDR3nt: TGTGCCAGCAGCTTAGCGCCAACTGGGCCTGAGCAGTTCTTC
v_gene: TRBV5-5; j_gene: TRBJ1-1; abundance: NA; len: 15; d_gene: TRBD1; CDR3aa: CASSLAGTGGTEAFF; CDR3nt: TGTGCCAGCAGCTTGGCCGGGACAGGGGGAACTGAAGCTTTCTTT
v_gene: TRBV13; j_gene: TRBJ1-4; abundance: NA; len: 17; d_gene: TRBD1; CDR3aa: CASSPDRSRGLNEKLFF; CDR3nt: TGTGCCAGCAGCCCGGACCGGAGCAGGGGGCTTAATGAAAAACTGTTTTTT
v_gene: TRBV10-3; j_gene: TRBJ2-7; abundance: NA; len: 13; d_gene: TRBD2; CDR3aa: CAIRGGGSYEQYF; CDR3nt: TGTGCCATCCGGGGGGGAGGCTCCTACGAGCAGTACTTC
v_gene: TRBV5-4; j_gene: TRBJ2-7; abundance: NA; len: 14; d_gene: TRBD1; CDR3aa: CASRPGTAVPEQYF; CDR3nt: TGTGCCAGCAGACCCGGGACAGCCGTGCCCGAGCAGTACTTC
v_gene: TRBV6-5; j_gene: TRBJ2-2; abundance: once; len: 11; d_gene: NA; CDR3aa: CASSNRGELFF; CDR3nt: TGTGCCAGCAGTAACAGAGGGGAGCTGTTTTTT
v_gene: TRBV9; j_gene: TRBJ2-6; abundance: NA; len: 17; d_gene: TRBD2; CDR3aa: CASSPRGGSGGANVLTF; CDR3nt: TGTGCCAGCAGCCCCCGGGGGGGCTCAGGGGGGGCCAACGTCCTGACTTTC
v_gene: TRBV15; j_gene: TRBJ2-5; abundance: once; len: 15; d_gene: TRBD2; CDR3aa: CATSRAGRERETQYF; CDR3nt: TGTGCCACCAGCAGAGCGGGGCGGGAGAGAGAGACCCAGTACTTC
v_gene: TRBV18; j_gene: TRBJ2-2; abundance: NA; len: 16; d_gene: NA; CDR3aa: CASSPLRGANTGELFF; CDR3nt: TGTGCCAGCTCACCCCTTCGGGGGGCCAACACCGGGGAGCTGTTTTTT
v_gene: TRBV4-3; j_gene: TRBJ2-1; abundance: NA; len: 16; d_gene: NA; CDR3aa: CASSQATTSSYNEQFF; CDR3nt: TGCGCCAGCAGCCAAGCAACGACTAGCTCCTACAATGAGCAGTTCTTC
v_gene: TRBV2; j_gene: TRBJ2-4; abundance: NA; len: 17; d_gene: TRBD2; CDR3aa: CASSGLAAMRGGNIQYF; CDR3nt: TGTGCCAGCTCTGGACTAGCGGCCATGCGGGGGGGAAACATTCAGTACTTC
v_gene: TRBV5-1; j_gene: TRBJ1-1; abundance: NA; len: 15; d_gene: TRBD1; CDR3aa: CASSSDRGLNTEAFF; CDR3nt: TGCGCCAGCAGCTCAGACAGGGGGCTGAACACTGAAGCTTTCTTT
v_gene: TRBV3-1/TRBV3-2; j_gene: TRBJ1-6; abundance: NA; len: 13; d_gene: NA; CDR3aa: CASSPPGHGPPHF; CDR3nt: TGTGCCAGCAGCCCACCCGGACATGGTCCCCCCCACTTT
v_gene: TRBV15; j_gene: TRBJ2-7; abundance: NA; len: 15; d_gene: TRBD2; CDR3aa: CATSRDGRGLYEQYF; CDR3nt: TGTGCCACCAGCAGAGATGGGAGGGGTTTGTACGAGCAGTACTTC
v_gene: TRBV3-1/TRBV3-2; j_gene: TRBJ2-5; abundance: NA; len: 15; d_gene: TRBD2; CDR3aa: CASRGTGLATSPQYF; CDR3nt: TGTGCCAGCAGGGGAACCGGACTAGCCACCTCCCCCCAGTACTTC
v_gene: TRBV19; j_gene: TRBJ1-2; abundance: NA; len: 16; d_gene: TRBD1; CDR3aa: CASSPGQGRNVGGYTF; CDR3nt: TGTGCCAGTAGTCCAGGACAGGGCCGCAACGTCGGTGGCTACACCTTC